This is a list of T cell receptor beta chains from one sample in a study of blood T cell repertoires in COVID-19. Assay: immunoSEQ multiplex PCR; the TCRdb copy retains only in-frame clones and omits some. Of some 400,000 clones in the sample, about 80% are singletons; the top ten hold 0.85% to 1.3%. The sample consisted of peripheral blood. All receptors come from a human donor with acute or convalescent COVID-19. The donor label of this sample is uncertain. Both conserved end residues are part of each CDR3. Fields, in order: CDR3 DNA, CDR3 protein, J gene, V gene, D gene, clone size. D genes are given only for firm matches. A clone size is listed for some rows: how often the clone was seen (once, few, many), or a class if it is expanded.

CDR3nt: TGTGCCAGCAGTGATCAGGGGGGAACAAACGGCTACACCTTC; CDR3aa: CASSDQGGTNGYTF; j_gene: TRBJ1-2; v_gene: TRBV28; d_gene: TRBD1; abundance: once
CDR3nt: TGTGCCAGCAACTTGGAGGGGGGGCCCGGAAACACCATATATTTT; CDR3aa: CASNLEGGPGNTIYF; j_gene: TRBJ1-3; v_gene: TRBV11-2; d_gene: .; abundance: .
CDR3nt: TGTGCCAGCAGGACCAGGTCCTCCGACTATGGCTACACCTTC; CDR3aa: CASRTRSSDYGYTF; j_gene: TRBJ1-2; v_gene: TRBV28; d_gene: .; abundance: .
CDR3nt: TGTGCCAGCAGCTTCTCACTCTCCCCCATGAACACCGGGGAGCTGTTTTTT; CDR3aa: CASSFSLSPMNTGELFF; j_gene: TRBJ2-2; v_gene: TRBV5-5; d_gene: .; abundance: .
CDR3nt: TGTGCCAGCAGTCCCTTGGCACCCAGGGCAGATACGCAGTATTTT; CDR3aa: CASSPLAPRADTQYF; j_gene: TRBJ2-3; v_gene: TRBV11-2; d_gene: .; abundance: once
CDR3nt: TGTGCCAGCAGCTTAGGCAGGCGGGGCGAGCAGTTCTTC; CDR3aa: CASSLGRRGEQFF; j_gene: TRBJ2-1; v_gene: TRBV11-2; d_gene: .; abundance: .
CDR3nt: TGCGCCAGCAGCCTAGAAGGGGTTACTGAAGCTTTCTTT; CDR3aa: CASSLEGVTEAFF; j_gene: TRBJ1-1; v_gene: TRBV5-1; d_gene: .; abundance: .
CDR3nt: TGTGCCAGCAGCTCCCTTTACAGCTCCACCTACGAGCAGTACTTC; CDR3aa: CASSSLYSSTYEQYF; j_gene: TRBJ2-7; v_gene: TRBV7-8; d_gene: .; abundance: .
CDR3nt: TGTGCCAGCAGCCAAGATCTGGGTAGGGGCGAAGCTTTCTTT; CDR3aa: CASSQDLGRGEAFF; j_gene: TRBJ1-1; v_gene: TRBV3-1/TRBV3-2; d_gene: .; abundance: few
CDR3nt: TGTGCCAGCAGTTTTGGGGGGGGCGGCTACACCTTC; CDR3aa: CASSFGGGGYTF; j_gene: TRBJ1-2; v_gene: TRBV28; d_gene: .; abundance: .
CDR3nt: TGTGCCAGCAGCTTCAACAGGGGGCGGAATGGCTACACCTTC; CDR3aa: CASSFNRGRNGYTF; j_gene: TRBJ1-2; v_gene: TRBV13; d_gene: TRBD1; abundance: .
CDR3nt: TGTGCCTGGAGTGAAGACAGGGCCTATGGCTACACCTTC; CDR3aa: CAWSEDRAYGYTF; j_gene: TRBJ1-2; v_gene: TRBV30; d_gene: TRBD1; abundance: .
CDR3nt: TGTGCCAGCAGCCCGACAGGGCGGGATACTGAAGCTTTCTTT; CDR3aa: CASSPTGRDTEAFF; j_gene: TRBJ1-1; v_gene: TRBV5-6; d_gene: TRBD1; abundance: .
CDR3nt: TGTGCCAGCAGGCTAGCGGGAGGGTTTCGGGAGACCCAGTACTTC; CDR3aa: CASRLAGGFRETQYF; j_gene: TRBJ2-5; v_gene: TRBV5-5; d_gene: TRBD2; abundance: .
CDR3nt: TGTGCCAGCAGATTGACAGGGTTTGGAGAGACCCAGTACTTC; CDR3aa: CASRLTGFGETQYF; j_gene: TRBJ2-5; v_gene: TRBV6-5; d_gene: TRBD1; abundance: .
CDR3nt: TGCGCCAGCAGCGAGGGACACCAGCAGTTCTTC; CDR3aa: CASSEGHQQFF; j_gene: TRBJ2-1; v_gene: TRBV5-1; d_gene: .; abundance: .
CDR3nt: TGCGCCAGCAGCTTTGGAGTATCTGAGGCCGGGGAGCTGTTTTTT; CDR3aa: CASSFGVSEAGELFF; j_gene: TRBJ2-2; v_gene: TRBV5-1; d_gene: .; abundance: .
CDR3nt: TGTGCCATCAGTGAGTCGACCCGAGGGCATGGCTACACCTTC; CDR3aa: CAISESTRGHGYTF; j_gene: TRBJ1-2; v_gene: TRBV10-3; d_gene: .; abundance: once
CDR3nt: TGTGCCAGCAGTGGAGAGTTGTATGGCTACACCTTC; CDR3aa: CASSGELYGYTF; j_gene: TRBJ1-2; v_gene: TRBV12-3/TRBV12-4; d_gene: .; abundance: .
CDR3nt: TGTGCCTGGAGTTTCCCAGGCTCTGGGGCCAACGTCCTGACTTTC; CDR3aa: CAWSFPGSGANVLTF; j_gene: TRBJ2-6; v_gene: TRBV30; d_gene: .; abundance: few
CDR3nt: TGTGCCAGCAGTGAAATCTCGGGGGGTAGTCAGCCCCAGCATTTT; CDR3aa: CASSEISGGSQPQHF; j_gene: TRBJ1-5; v_gene: TRBV6-1; d_gene: .; abundance: once
CDR3nt: TGTGCCACCAGTGATTTGTGGGAAGCGGGTTCCCGGACAGGGCCTAACTATGGCTACACCTTC; CDR3aa: CATSDLWEAGSRTGPNYGYTF; j_gene: TRBJ1-2; v_gene: TRBV24-1; d_gene: TRBD1; abundance: .
CDR3nt: TGTGCCAGCTCCCTGGCTGCGGCCAGGGTGGTAAGAAATTCACCCCTCCACTTT; CDR3aa: CASSLAAARVVRNSPLHF; j_gene: TRBJ1-6; v_gene: TRBV18; d_gene: .; abundance: .
CDR3nt: TGTGCCAGCAGAGAGCATCGCCTTAACTATGGCTACACCTTC; CDR3aa: CASREHRLNYGYTF; j_gene: TRBJ1-2; v_gene: TRBV27; d_gene: .; abundance: .
CDR3nt: TGTGCCAGCAGCCCCGGCGGAGCGGGGTATGCAGAGACCCAGTACTTC; CDR3aa: CASSPGGAGYAETQYF; j_gene: TRBJ2-5; v_gene: TRBV7-2; d_gene: TRBD2; abundance: once
CDR3nt: TGTGCCAGCAGTGAAGGGCGGGTCGAGGCCTACGAGCAGTACTTC; CDR3aa: CASSEGRVEAYEQYF; j_gene: TRBJ2-7; v_gene: TRBV6-1; d_gene: .; abundance: few
CDR3nt: TGTGCCATCAGTCGGCTAGCGGCAAGCACAGATACGCAGTATTTT; CDR3aa: CAISRLAASTDTQYF; j_gene: TRBJ2-3; v_gene: TRBV10-3; d_gene: TRBD2; abundance: .
CDR3nt: TGTGCCAGCAGGTACACAGGGGACTATGGCTACACCTTC; CDR3aa: CASRYTGDYGYTF; j_gene: TRBJ1-2; v_gene: TRBV12-3/TRBV12-4; d_gene: TRBD1; abundance: .
CDR3nt: TGTGCCAGCAGCTTAGCGTCACAGTATAGCAATCAGCCCCAGCATTTT; CDR3aa: CASSLASQYSNQPQHF; j_gene: TRBJ1-5; v_gene: TRBV7-8; d_gene: .; abundance: .
CDR3nt: TGTGCTAGTGGTTTGTCAACAGGGGCGTACACTGAAGCTTTCTTT; CDR3aa: CASGLSTGAYTEAFF; j_gene: TRBJ1-1; v_gene: TRBV12-5; d_gene: TRBD1; abundance: .
CDR3nt: TGTGCCAGCAGCCGAAGCGGGAGGGCCGGGAATGAGCAGTTCTTC; CDR3aa: CASSRSGRAGNEQFF; j_gene: TRBJ2-1; v_gene: TRBV3-1/TRBV3-2; d_gene: TRBD2; abundance: .
CDR3nt: TGTGCCAGAGCGACGGAGACTGGAAACACCATATATTTT; CDR3aa: CARATETGNTIYF; j_gene: TRBJ1-3; v_gene: TRBV2; d_gene: .; abundance: once
CDR3nt: TGTGCCAACGGACAGGGCACTGAAGCTTTCTTT; CDR3aa: CANGQGTEAFF; j_gene: TRBJ1-1; v_gene: TRBV7-9; d_gene: TRBD1; abundance: .
CDR3nt: TGTGCCAGCAGCTTTGACAGGGGGCACTTTATGCCCCTCCACTTT; CDR3aa: CASSFDRGHFMPLHF; j_gene: TRBJ1-6; v_gene: TRBV5-4; d_gene: TRBD1; abundance: .
CDR3nt: TGTGCCAGTAGGCTAATGACAGGGAACACTGAAGCTTTCTTT; CDR3aa: CASRLMTGNTEAFF; j_gene: TRBJ1-1; v_gene: TRBV19; d_gene: .; abundance: .
CDR3nt: TGTGCCAGCAGTCGACAGTTTATGGGCGAGCCCCAGCATTTT; CDR3aa: CASSRQFMGEPQHF; j_gene: TRBJ1-5; v_gene: TRBV27; d_gene: .; abundance: .
CDR3nt: TGTGCCAGCAGCCAACCGACAGGGAGGTACAATGAGCAGTTCTTC; CDR3aa: CASSQPTGRYNEQFF; j_gene: TRBJ2-1; v_gene: TRBV4-2; d_gene: .; abundance: .